Shown below are 13 T cell receptor beta chains from a single sample sequenced in a study of T cell therapy after organ transplantation. The time point denotes: 4-8 weeks after completion of therapy. Their recognized antigens are unknown. Method: immunoSEQ multiplex PCR; TCRdb's copy keeps in-frame clones and lacks some. The table includes some 6,000 clones, roughly 74% detected once. The sample consisted of CD8+ T cells from blood, taken after autologous CMV-specific T cell therapy. The receptors were sampled from a human patient who had received a solid organ transplant and had CMV disease. Some T cells may be graft donor cells.

The V call is TRBV5-8, the J call TRBJ2-7; 9 bases map to TRBD1. The CDR3 sequence is 13 residues long. V shed 4 bases and J 7 bases; nucleotides not matched to a gene: 6. Per germline, CDR1 SGHTS and CDR2 YDEGEE. CDR3 bases: TGTGCCAGCAGCCTACAGGGGGCTTATGAGCAGTACTTC. Translation: CASSLQGAYEQYF.

The genes are TRBV4-3 and TRBJ2-7, with D tentatively TRBD1 or TRBD2 (5 bases each). The CDR3 runs 16 residues. Germline V gene sequence: CDR1 LGHNA, CDR2 YSLEER. V was pared by 1 base and J by 2 bases, with 15 bases between. The CDR3 region is CASSQAWAGTTYEQYF. In DNA form, the CDR3 reads TGCGCCAGCAGCCAAGCCTGGGCAGGGACCACCTACGAGCAGTACTTC.

Sample share makes this clone large (0.1 to 1%). The rearrangement joins TRBV4-3 to TRBJ2-3; weak D call: TRBD1 (5 bases). From germline, CDR1 is LGHNA and CDR2 YSLEER. Between the trimmed V and J ends, which lost 0 bases and 3 bases, there was a span of 13 bases. The CDR3 has 16 residues. The CDR3 protein is CASSQDLGQGTDTQYF. The CDR3 DNA is TGCGCCAGCAGCCAAGATCTAGGGCAGGGAACAGATACGCAGTATTTT.

The chain is built from TRBV30 and TRBJ1-2; D might be TRBD1 (5 bases). Germline CDR1 reads GTSNPN; CDR2 reads SVGIG (reference sequence). The ends were cut back, 2 bases at V and 1 base at J, with 11 bases in the middle. The CDR3 is made up of 14 amino acids. CDR3 residues: CAWSSGTDNYGYTF. In DNA form, the CDR3 reads TGTGCCTGGAGTTCCGGGACGGATAACTATGGCTACACCTTC.

The rearrangement joins TRBV19 to TRBJ1-3; D is ambiguous. Germline lookup yields CDR1 LNHDA and CDR2 SQIVND (reference sequence). The germline V and J ends were trimmed by 1 base and 0 bases, with 7 bases remaining between them. The CDR3 consists of 15 residues. The CDR3 DNA is TGTGCCAGTAGTATAGCACTGGCCTCTGGAAACACCATATATTTT. This translates into CASSIALASGNTIYF.

V gene TRBV7-9 combines with J gene TRBJ2-3; TRBD2 matches at 9 bases. Germline lookup yields CDR1 SEHNR and CDR2 FQNEAQ (reference sequence). After removal of 5 bases from V and 6 bases from J, the junction contained 12 bases not matched to a gene. The CDR3 covers 16 residues. CDR3 in amino acids: CASSTILAGIADTQYF. The CDR3, as DNA: TGTGCCAGCAGCACCATACTAGCGGGTATAGCGGATACGCAGTATTTT. The full variable domain, in which reference TRBV7-9 and TRBJ2-3 provide the parts outside the CDR3, is DTGVSQNPRHKITKRGQNVTFRCDPISEHNRLYWYRQTLGQGPEFLTYFQNEAQLEKSRLLSDRFSAERPKGSFSTLEIQRTEQGDSAMYLCASSTILAGIADTQYFGPGTRLTVL.

The chain combines TRBV7-9 with TRBJ2-6; no clear D gene. V was trimmed by 2 bases and J by 0 bases, leaving 11 bases between them. CDR1 is SEHNR, CDR2 FQNEAQ, per germline (reference sequence). CDR3 length: 17 amino acids. CDR3 amino acids: CASSLLGGSSGANVLTF. CDR3 DNA: TGTGCCAGCAGCTTACTTGGCGGAAGCTCTGGGGCCAACGTCCTGACTTTC.

The chain combines TRBV7-2 with TRBJ2-1, with D unresolved. Per the germline V gene, CDR1 is SGHTA and CDR2 is FQGNSA. Trimming left V 4 bases short and J 4 bases short, with 8 bases between. This CDR3 contains 13 residues. This CDR3 is CASSSSAYNEQFF. The CDR3 DNA follows: TGTGCCAGCAGCTCCTCGGCTTACAATGAGCAGTTCTTC.

In its sample, this clone was seen a few times. The CDR3 loop reads CASSPTDGYSYEQYF. The CDR3 DNA sequence: TGTGCCAGTAGTCCTACGGACGGTTACTCCTACGAGCAGTACTTC. The chain uses TRBV19 and TRBJ2-7; no clear D gene. Germline V CDR1 and CDR2: LNHDA, SQIVND (reference sequence). This CDR3 has 15 amino acids. V shed 5 bases and J shed 0 bases, with 14 bases lying between them.

The chain couples TRBV28 to TRBJ1-2, with 9 bases that match TRBD1. Germline CDR1 MDHEN, CDR2 SYDVKM. Germline trimming cut 1 base from V and 4 bases from J; bases unmatched to any gene: 4. The length of the CDR3 is 15 residues. CDR3 region: CASSLLQGAIYGYTF. DNA of the CDR3: TGTGCCAGCAGTTTATTACAGGGGGCAATCTATGGCTACACCTTC.

This chain uses TRBV6-5 with TRBJ1-4; maybe TRBD1 (5 bases). V was trimmed by 0 bases and J by 5 bases, leaving 13 bases between them. Germline V gives CDR1 MNHEY, CDR2 SVGAGI. The CDR3 loop spans 16 amino acids. The CDR3 DNA sequence: TGTGCCAGCAGTTACTCGGCAGGGATGATAAATGAAAAACTGTTTTTT. Translation gives CASSYSAGMINEKLFF.

This clone occurred a few times. The chain couples TRBV5-1 to TRBJ1-1; D remains ambiguous. Germline V gene sequence: CDR1 SGHRS, CDR2 YFSETQ. The CDR3 runs to 13 residues. The V end was cut by 0 bases, the J end by 7 bases, with 10 bases between. CDR3 amino acids: CASSLGGSDEAFF. The CDR3 bases are TGCGCCAGCAGCTTGGGAGGGAGTGATGAAGCTTTCTTT.

This clone showed up just once. The chain recombines TRBV14 with TRBJ1-1; a possible D gene is TRBD1 (5 bases). There are 16 residues in the CDR3. V was trimmed by 0 bases and J by 3 bases, leaving 14 bases between them. Germline lookup yields CDR1 SGHDN and CDR2 FVKESK. CDR3 amino acids: CASSQDIGRGDTEAFF. The CDR3 nucleotides are TGTGCCAGCAGCCAAGATATAGGCAGAGGGGACACTGAAGCTTTCTTT. Full variable domain (outside the CDR3, taken from reference TRBV14 and TRBJ1-1): EAGVTQFPSHSVIEKGQTVTLRCDPISGHDNLYWYRRVMGKEIKFLLHFVKESKQDESGMPNNRFLAERTGGTYSTLKVQPAELEDSGVYFCASSQDIGRGDTEAFFGQGTRLTVV.